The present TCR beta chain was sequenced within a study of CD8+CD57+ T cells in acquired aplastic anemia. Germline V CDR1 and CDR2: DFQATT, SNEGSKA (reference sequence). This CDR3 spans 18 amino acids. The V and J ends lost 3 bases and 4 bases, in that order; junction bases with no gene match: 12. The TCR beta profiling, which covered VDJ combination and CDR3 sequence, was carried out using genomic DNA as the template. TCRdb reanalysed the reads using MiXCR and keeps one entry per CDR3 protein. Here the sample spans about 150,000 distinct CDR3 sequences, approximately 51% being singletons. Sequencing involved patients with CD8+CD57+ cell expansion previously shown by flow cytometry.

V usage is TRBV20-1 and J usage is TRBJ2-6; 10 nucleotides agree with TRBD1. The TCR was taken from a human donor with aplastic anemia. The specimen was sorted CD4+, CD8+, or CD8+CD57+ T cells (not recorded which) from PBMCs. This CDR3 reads CSASDPGTGVGGANVLTF. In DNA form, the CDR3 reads TGCAGTGCTAGTGATCCCGGGACAGGGGTAGGAGGGGCCAACGTCCTGACTTTC.